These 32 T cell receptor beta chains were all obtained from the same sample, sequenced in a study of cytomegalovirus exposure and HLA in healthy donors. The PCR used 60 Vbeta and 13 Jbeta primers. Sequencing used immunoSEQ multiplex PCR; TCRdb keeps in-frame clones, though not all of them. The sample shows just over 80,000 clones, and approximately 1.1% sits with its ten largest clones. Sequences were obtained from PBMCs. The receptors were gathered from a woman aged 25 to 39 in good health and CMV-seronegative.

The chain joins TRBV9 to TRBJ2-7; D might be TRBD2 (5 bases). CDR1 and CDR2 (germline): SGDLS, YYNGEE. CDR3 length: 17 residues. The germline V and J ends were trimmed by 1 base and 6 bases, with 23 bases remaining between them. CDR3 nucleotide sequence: TGTGCCAGCAGCGTACCCCCAACGGGGATTCCCCACGGCGAGCAGTACTTC. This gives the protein CASSVPPTGIPHGEQYF.

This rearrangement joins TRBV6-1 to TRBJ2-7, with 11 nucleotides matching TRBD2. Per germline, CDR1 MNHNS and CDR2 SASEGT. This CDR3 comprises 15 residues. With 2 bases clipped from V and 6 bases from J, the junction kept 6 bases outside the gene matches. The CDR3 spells CASSELAGGGREQYF. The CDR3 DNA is TGTGCCAGCAGTGAACTAGCGGGAGGAGGACGCGAGCAGTACTTC.

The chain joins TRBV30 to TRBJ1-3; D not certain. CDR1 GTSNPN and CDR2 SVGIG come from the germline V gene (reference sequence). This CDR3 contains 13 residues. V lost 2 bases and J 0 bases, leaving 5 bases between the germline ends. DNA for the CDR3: TGTGCCTGGAGTTCTAGCTCTGGAAACACCATATATTTT. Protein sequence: CAWSSSSGNTIYF.

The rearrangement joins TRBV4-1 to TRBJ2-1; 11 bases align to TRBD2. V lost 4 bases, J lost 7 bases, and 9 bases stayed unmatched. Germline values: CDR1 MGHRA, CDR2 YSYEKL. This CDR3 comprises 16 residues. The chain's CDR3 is CASSLHASGRSNEQFF. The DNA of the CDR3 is TGCGCCAGCAGCCTTCACGCTAGCGGGAGGAGTAATGAGCAGTTCTTC.

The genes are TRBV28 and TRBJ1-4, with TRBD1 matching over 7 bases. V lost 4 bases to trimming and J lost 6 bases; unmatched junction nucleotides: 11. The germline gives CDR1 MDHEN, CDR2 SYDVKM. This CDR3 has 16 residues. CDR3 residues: CASSSPDRDLDEKLFF. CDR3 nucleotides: TGTGCCAGCAGTTCCCCCGACAGGGATCTGGATGAAAAACTGTTTTTT.

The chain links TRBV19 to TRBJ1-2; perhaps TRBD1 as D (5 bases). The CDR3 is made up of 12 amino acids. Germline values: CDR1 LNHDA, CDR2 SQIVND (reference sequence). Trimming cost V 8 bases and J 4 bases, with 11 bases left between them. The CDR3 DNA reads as TGTGCCAGTTATACAGGTGGCTATGGCTACACCTTC. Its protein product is CASYTGGYGYTF. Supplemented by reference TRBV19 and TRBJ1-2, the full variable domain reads DGGITQSPKYLFRKEGQNVTLSCEQNLNHDAMYWYRQDPGQGLRLIYYSQIVNDFQKGDIAEGYSVSREKKESFPLTVTSAQKNPTAFYLCASYTGGYGYTFGSGTRLTVV.

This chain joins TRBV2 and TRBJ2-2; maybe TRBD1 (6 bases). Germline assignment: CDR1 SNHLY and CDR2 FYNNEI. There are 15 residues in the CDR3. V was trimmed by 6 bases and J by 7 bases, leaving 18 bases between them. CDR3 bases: TGTGCCAGCAGCCGCACAGGGACGGAGGTCGGGGAGCTGTTTTTT. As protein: CASSRTGTEVGELFF. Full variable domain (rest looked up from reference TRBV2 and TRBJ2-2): EPEVTQTPSHQVTQMGQEVILRCVPISNHLYFYWYRQILGQKVEFLVSFYNNEISEKSEIFDDQFSVERPDGSNFTLKIRSTKLEDSAMYFCASSRTGTEVGELFFGEGSRLTVL.

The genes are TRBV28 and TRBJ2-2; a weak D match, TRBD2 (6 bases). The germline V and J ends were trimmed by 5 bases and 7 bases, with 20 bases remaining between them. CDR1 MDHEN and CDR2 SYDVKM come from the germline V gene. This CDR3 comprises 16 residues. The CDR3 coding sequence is TGTGCCAGCAGTCTGGGACTTTCGGGCGGTGTCGGGGAGCTGTTTTTT. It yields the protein CASSLGLSGGVGELFF.

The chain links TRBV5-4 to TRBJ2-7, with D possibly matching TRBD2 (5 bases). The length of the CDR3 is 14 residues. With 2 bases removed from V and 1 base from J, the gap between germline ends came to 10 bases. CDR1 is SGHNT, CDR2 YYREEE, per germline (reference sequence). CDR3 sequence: CASSLEGSSYEQYF. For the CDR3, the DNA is TGTGCCAGCAGCTTAGAAGGGAGTTCCTACGAGCAGTACTTC.

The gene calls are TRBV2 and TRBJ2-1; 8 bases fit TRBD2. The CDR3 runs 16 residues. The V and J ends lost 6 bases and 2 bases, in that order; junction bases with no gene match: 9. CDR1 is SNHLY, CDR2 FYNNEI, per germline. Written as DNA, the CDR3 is TGTGCCAGCAGGTCCGGGACTAGTATCCCCTACAATGAGCAGTTCTTC. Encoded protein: CASRSGTSIPYNEQFF.

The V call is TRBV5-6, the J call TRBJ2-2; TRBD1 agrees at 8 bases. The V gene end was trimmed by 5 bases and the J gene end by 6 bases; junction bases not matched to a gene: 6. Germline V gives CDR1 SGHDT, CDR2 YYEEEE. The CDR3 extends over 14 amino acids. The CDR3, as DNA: TGTGCCAGCAGTCTCCTGACAGGGGCCGGGGAGCTGTTTTTT. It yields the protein CASSLLTGAGELFF.

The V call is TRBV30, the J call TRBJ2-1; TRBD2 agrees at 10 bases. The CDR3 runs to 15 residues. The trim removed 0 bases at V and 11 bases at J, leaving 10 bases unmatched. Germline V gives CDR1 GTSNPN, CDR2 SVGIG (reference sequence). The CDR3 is CAWSVQLAGAHKQFF. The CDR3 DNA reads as TGTGCCTGGAGTGTACAGCTAGCGGGAGCCCATAAGCAGTTCTTC.

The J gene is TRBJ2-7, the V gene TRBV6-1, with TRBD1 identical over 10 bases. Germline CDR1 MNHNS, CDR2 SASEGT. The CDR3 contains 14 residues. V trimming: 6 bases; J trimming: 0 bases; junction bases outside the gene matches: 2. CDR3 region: CASRGDRGSYEQYF. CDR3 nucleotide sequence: TGTGCCAGCAGAGGGGACAGGGGCTCCTACGAGCAGTACTTC.

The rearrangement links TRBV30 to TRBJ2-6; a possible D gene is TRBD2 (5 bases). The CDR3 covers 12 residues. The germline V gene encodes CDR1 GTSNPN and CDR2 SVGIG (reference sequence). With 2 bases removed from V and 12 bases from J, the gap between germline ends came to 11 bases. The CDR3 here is CAWSPEGSVLTF. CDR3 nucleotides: TGTGCCTGGAGTCCCGAGGGAAGCGTCCTGACTTTC.

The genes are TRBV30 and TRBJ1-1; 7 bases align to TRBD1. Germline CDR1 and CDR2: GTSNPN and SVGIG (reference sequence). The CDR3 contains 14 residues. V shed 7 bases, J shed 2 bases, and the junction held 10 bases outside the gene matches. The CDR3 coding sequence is TGTGCCTTATCAGGGGGGCGTTTCAACACTGAAGCTTTCTTT. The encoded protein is CALSGGRFNTEAFF.

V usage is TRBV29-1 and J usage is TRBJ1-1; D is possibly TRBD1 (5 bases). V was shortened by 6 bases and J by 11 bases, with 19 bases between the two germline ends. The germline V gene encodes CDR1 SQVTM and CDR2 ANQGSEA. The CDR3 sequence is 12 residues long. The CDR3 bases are TGCAGCGTACTTTACCTCTCAGGGTTGGCTTTCTTT. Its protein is CSVLYLSGLAFF.

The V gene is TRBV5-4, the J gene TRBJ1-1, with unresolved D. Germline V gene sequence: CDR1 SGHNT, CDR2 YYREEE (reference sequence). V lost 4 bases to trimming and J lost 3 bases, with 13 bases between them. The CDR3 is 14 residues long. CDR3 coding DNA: TGTGCCAGCAGCCGTGGAGGCGGTGACACTGAAGCTTTCTTT. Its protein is CASSRGGGDTEAFF.

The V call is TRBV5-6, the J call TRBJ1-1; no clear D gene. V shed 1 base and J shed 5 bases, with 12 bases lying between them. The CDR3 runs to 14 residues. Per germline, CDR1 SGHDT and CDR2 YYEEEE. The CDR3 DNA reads TGTGCCAGCAGCTTGACGATACGAGGGACTGAAGCTTTCTTT. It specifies CASSLTIRGTEAFF.

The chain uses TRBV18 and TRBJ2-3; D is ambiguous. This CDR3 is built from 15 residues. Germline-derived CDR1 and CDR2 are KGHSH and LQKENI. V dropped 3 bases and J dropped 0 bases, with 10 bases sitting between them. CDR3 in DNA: TGTGCCAGCTCACCGGCGGTCGAAAGCACAGATACGCAGTATTTT. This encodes CASSPAVESTDTQYF.

The CDR3 DNA is TGTGCCACCGGTGAGCGGGGGGTCGCGAACACCGGGGAGCTGTTTTTT. Its translation is CATGERGVANTGELFF. The rearrangement links TRBV19 to TRBJ2-2; 9 nucleotides agree with TRBD2. The junction had 9 bases not matched to a gene; V was cut back by 10 bases and J by 0 bases. The CDR3 spans 16 residues. The germline CDR1 and CDR2 sequences are LNHDA and SQIVND (reference sequence). The complete variable domain, with remaining parts taken from reference TRBV19 and TRBJ2-2, reads DGGITQSPKYLFRKEGQNVTLSCEQNLNHDAMYWYRQDPGQGLRLIYYSQIVNDFQKGDIAEGYSVSREKKESFPLTVTSAQKNPTAFYLCATGERGVANTGELFFGEGSRLTVL.

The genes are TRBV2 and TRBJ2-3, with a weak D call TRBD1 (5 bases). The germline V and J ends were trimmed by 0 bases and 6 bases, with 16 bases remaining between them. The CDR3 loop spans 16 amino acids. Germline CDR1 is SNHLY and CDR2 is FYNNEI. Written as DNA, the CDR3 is TGTGCCAGCAGTGAAGCAGGCAGGGCGGTTTGGGATACGCAGTATTTT. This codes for CASSEAGRAVWDTQYF.

The DNA of the CDR3 is TGTGCCAGCAGTTCCTCCGGGACAGGTTTAGAAAAACTGTTTTTT. It encodes CASSSSGTGLEKLFF. The rearrangement uses TRBV27 and TRBJ1-4, with 8 bases fitting TRBD1. The CDR3 has 15 residues. J was trimmed by 8 bases and V by 4 bases; bases with no gene match: 9. Germline CDR1 MNHEY, CDR2 SMNVEV (reference sequence). The variable domain in full, completed from reference TRBV27 and TRBJ1-4, reads EAQVTQNPRYLITVTGKKLTVTCSQNMNHEYMSWYRQDPGLGLRQIYYSMNVEVTDKGDVPEGYKVSRKEKRNFPLILESPSPNQTSLYFCASSSSGTGLEKLFFGSGTQLSVL.

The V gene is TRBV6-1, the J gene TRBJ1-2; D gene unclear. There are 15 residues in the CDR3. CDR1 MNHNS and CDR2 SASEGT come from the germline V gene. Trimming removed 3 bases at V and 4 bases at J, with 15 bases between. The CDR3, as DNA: TGTGCCAGCAGTGATCCCTCGAGCACTGGCTATGGCTACACCTTC. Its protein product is CASSDPSSTGYGYTF.

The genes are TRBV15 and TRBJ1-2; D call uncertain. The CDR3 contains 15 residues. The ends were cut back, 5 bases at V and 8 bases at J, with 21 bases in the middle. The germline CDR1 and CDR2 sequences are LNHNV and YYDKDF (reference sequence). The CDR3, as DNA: TGTGCCACCAGCCCCGGTGGCACAGCCCGAGGGGGCTACACCTTC. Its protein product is CATSPGGTARGGYTF.

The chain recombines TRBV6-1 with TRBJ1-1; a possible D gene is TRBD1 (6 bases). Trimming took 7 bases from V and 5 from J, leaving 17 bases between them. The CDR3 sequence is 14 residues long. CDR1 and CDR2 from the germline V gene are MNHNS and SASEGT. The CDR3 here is CASTLQGNGTEAFF. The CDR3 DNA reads TGTGCCAGCACCTTACAGGGAAACGGGACTGAAGCTTTCTTT.

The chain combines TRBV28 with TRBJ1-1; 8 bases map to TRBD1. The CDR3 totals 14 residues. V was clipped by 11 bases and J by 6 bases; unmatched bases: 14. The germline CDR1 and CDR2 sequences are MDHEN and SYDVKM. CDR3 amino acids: CALGGDRHKPEAFF. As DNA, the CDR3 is TGTGCCCTAGGCGGGGACAGGCATAAGCCTGAAGCTTTCTTT.

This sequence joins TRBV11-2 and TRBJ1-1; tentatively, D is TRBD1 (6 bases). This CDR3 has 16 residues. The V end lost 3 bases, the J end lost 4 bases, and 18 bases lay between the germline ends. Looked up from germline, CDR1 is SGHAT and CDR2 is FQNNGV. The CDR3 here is CASSLGPSGGGTEAFF. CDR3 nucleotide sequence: TGTGCCAGCAGCTTGGGCCCAAGCGGGGGCGGCACTGAAGCTTTCTTT.

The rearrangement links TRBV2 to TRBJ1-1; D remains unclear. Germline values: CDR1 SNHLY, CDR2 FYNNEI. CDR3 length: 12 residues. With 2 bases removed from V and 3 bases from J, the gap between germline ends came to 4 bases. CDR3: CASSEPDTEAFF. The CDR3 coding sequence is TGTGCCAGCAGTGAACCCGACACTGAAGCTTTCTTT.

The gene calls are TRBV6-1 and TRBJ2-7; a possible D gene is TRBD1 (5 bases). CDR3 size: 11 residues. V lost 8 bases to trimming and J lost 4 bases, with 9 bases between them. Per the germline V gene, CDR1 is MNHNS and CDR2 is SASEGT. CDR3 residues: CASDSLYEQYF. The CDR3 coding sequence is TGTGCCAGCGACAGTCTTTACGAGCAGTACTTC.

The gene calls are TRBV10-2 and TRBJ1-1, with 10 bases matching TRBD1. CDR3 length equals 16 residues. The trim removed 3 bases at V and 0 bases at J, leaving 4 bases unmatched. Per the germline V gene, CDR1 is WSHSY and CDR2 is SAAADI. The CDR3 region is CASSERDRGLNTEAFF. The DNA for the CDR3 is TGCGCCAGCAGTGAAAGGGACAGGGGCCTGAACACTGAAGCTTTCTTT.

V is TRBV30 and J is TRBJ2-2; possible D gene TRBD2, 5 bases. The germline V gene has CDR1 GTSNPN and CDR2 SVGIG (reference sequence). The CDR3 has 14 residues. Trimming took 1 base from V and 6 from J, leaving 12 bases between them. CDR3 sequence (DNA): TGTGCCTGGAGTGCCGGACTGAGTTCCGGGGAGCTGTTTTTT. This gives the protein CAWSAGLSSGELFF.

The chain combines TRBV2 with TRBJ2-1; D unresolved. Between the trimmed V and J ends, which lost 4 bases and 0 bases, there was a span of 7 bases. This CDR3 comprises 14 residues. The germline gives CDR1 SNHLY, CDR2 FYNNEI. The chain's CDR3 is CASSGSVSYNEQFF. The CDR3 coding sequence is TGTGCCAGCAGTGGGAGCGTCTCCTACAATGAGCAGTTCTTC. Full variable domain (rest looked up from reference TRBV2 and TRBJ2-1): EPEVTQTPSHQVTQMGQEVILRCVPISNHLYFYWYRQILGQKVEFLVSFYNNEISEKSEIFDDQFSVERPDGSNFTLKIRSTKLEDSAMYFCASSGSVSYNEQFFGPGTRLTVL.